This T cell receptor beta chain was identified in a study of human T cells and chemical hapten exposure. The overall study: How much TCR each sample yielded varied, mostly because pooled library volumes differed slightly. Whole-study findings and limits: The number of TCRs above 1 in 1000 frequency did not change after DPC sensitization.

As to time point: patch test 1, 2 weeks after DPC sensitization. Indicated treatment: therapeutic diphenylcyclopropenone sensitization with weekly scalp DPC. TCRdb recomputed calls from the RACE reads with MiXCR, one row per CDR3 protein. The table records more than 65,000 distinct CDR3 sequences, around a third of them present only once. As concerns this clonotype: Its specificity is unknown.

Material: whole blood, obtained in connection with sensitization to the hapten diphenylcyclopropenone (DPC). The clonotype comes from a man in his forties or fifties with alopecia areata. Some clones in this sample may be carry-over from other donors' samples.

CDR3 region: CASSRLAGGVGEQYF. In nucleotides, the CDR3 is TGTGCCAGCAGTCGACTAGCGGGAGGGGTCGGCGAGCAGTACTTC. The rearrangement joins TRBV28 to TRBJ2-7, with TRBD2 matching over 14 bases. After removal of 5 bases from V and 6 bases from J, the junction contained 6 bases not matched to a gene. The CDR3 covers 15 residues. Germline CDR1 MDHEN, CDR2 SYDVKM.